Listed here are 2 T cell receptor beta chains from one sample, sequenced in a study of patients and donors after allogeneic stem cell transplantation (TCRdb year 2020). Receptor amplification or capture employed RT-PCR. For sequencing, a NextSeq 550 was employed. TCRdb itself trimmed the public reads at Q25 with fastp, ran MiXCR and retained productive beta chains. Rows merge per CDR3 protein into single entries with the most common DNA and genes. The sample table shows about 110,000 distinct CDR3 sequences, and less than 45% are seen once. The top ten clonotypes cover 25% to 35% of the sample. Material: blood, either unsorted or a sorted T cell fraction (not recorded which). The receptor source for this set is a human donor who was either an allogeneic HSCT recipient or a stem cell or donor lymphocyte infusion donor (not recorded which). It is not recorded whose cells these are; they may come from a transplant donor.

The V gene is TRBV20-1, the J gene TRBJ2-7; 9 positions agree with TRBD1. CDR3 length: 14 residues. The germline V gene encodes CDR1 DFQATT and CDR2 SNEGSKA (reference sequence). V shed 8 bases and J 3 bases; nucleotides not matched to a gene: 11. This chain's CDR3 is CSPKRGTGSYEQYF. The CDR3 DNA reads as TGCAGTCCTAAACGCGGGACAGGGAGCTACGAGCAGTACTTC.

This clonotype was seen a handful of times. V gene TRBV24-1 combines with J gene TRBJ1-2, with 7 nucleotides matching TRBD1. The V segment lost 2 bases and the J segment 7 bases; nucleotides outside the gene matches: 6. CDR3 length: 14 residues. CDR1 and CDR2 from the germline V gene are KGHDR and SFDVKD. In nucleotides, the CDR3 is TGTGCCACCAGTGATTCCTCGAACAGGGGTGGCTACACCTTC. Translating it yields CATSDSSNRGGYTF.